Listed below are T cell receptor beta chains from one sample, sequenced in a study of post-analysis software for immune sequencing data. Using its own MiXCR run on the PCR reads, TCRdb lists one record per CDR3 protein. The sample consists of fewer than 550,000 distinct CDR3 sequences, approximately 34% of them appearing once. Sequenced sample: blood. These receptors were taken from a girl aged 2-17 years with multiple sclerosis. Both conserved end residues are part of each CDR3. A D gene is named only where the DNA matches it firmly. Part of the rows lack a size; the others show once, few, many or a class for expanded clones.

d_gene	v_gene	abundance	j_gene	CDR3nt	CDR3aa
.	TRBV5-1	.	TRBJ1-1	TGCGCCAGCAGCGTGGACGGTCACGGTGGCACTGAAGCTTTCTTT	CASSVDGHGGTEAFF
TRBD1	TRBV7-9	.	TRBJ2-5	TGTGCCAGCAGCACGACAGGGGGGCACGAGACCCAGTACTTC	CASSTTGGHETQYF
.	TRBV29-1	.	TRBJ1-2	TGCAGCGTTAACTGGGACTTCTATGGCTACACCTTC	CSVNWDFYGYTF
TRBD2	TRBV27	few	TRBJ2-1	TGTGCCAGCAGTTCCAGAAGCGGGGGCCAATACAATGAGCAGTTCTTC	CASSSRSGGQYNEQFF
.	TRBV12-3/TRBV12-4	few	TRBJ2-5	TGTGCCAGCAGCGCAGGGTTCTGGGAGACCCAGTACTTC	CASSAGFWETQYF
.	TRBV11-2	.	TRBJ1-1	TGTGCCAACAGGTCCCGTGATGCGTCGGTGACTGAAGCTTTCTTT	CANRSRDASVTEAFF
.	TRBV5-1	few	TRBJ2-5	TGCGCCAGCACCCGAATTCCCGGGGGCGCGACCCAAGAGACCCAGTACTTC	CASTRIPGGATQETQYF
TRBD1	TRBV6-1	.	TRBJ2-7	TGTGCCAGCAGTGAAGCCGGGACAGGGGGCTACGAGCAGTACTTC	CASSEAGTGGYEQYF
TRBD2	TRBV5-1	.	TRBJ2-1	TGCGCCAGCAGCTTGGCCTCTAGCGGGGGGTGGAATGAGCAGTTCTTC	CASSLASSGGWNEQFF
TRBD2	TRBV5-5	.	TRBJ2-5	TGTGCCAGCAGCCCAGGACTAGCGGGGAAACAAGAGACCCAGTACTTC	CASSPGLAGKQETQYF
.	TRBV10-3	once	TRBJ1-1	TGTGCCATCAGTGAGTCGACGAGTTGGGTTAGCACTCAAGCTTTCTTT	CAISESTSWVSTQAFF
.	TRBV6-6	few	TRBJ1-2	TGTGCCAGCAGTTACTCGGTTCGGGGCCTCAACTATGGCTACACCTTC	CASSYSVRGLNYGYTF
TRBD1	TRBV6-6	.	TRBJ2-1	TGTGCCAGCAGTTACTCTTGGGACAGGGCCTACAATGAGCAGTTCTTC	CASSYSWDRAYNEQFF
.	TRBV29-1	.	TRBJ1-2	TGCAGCGTTGAAGGGATAGGGCAGGGGATTGGTGGCTACACCTTC	CSVEGIGQGIGGYTF
TRBD1	TRBV7-2	.	TRBJ2-1	TGTGCCAGCAGCTTAGACGGGACAGGGGGTGATGAGCAGTTCTTC	CASSLDGTGGDEQFF
.	TRBV10-3	.	TRBJ2-1	TGTGCCATCAGTGATTTTCTAAATGAGCAGTTCTTC	CAISDFLNEQFF
.	TRBV7-9	.	TRBJ2-1	TGTGCCAGCAGCTCGGCTAGCCGCGACAATGAGCAGTTCTTC	CASSSASRDNEQFF
.	TRBV11-2	.	TRBJ2-1	TGTGCCAGCAATGCTGCCCCCACGGTAGAGACCCAGTTCTTC	CASNAAPTVETQFF
.	TRBV5-1	few	TRBJ2-7	TGCGCCAGCAGCTTGTCCAGGGTGAGCTACGAGCAGTACTTC	CASSLSRVSYEQYF
.	TRBV5-1	.	TRBJ1-4	TGCGCCAGCAGCTTGGTCGGAAAACTGTTTTTT	CASSLVGKLFF
.	TRBV20-1	few	TRBJ2-4	TGCAGTGCTACGGTGGGGAGAACCAAAAACATTCAGTACTTC	CSATVGRTKNIQYF
.	TRBV10-3	few	TRBJ2-1	TGTGCCATCAGTGACAGGGACGCCTACAATGAGCAGTTCTTC	CAISDRDAYNEQFF
.	TRBV18	.	TRBJ1-2	TGTGCCAGCTCACCAGATCGGGGTTTGGAGAGCTACACCTTC	CASSPDRGLESYTF
.	TRBV28	few	TRBJ2-4	TGTGCCAGCAGTTTTGCCAAAAACATTCAGTACTTC	CASSFAKNIQYF
TRBD2	TRBV9	.	TRBJ2-7	TGTGCCAGCAGCCCGGGACTAGCGGGGTTCGACGAGCAGTACTTC	CASSPGLAGFDEQYF
TRBD2	TRBV7-9	.	TRBJ2-7	TGTGCCAGCAGCTCTCTAGCGGGGTCCTACAATGAGCAGTACTTC	CASSSLAGSYNEQYF
.	TRBV2	.	TRBJ2-7	TGTGCCAGCAGCGAAAAAGGTTTTTCGGCCTCCTACGAGCAGTACTTC	CASSEKGFSASYEQYF
.	TRBV7-2	.	TRBJ2-3	TGTGCCAGCAGCTTTAAGTTCACAGATACGCAGTATTTT	CASSFKFTDTQYF
.	TRBV7-6	.	TRBJ2-7	TGTGCCAGCAGCTTAGGACGAGGGAACCGGCGGTACTTC	CASSLGRGNRRYF
.	TRBV15	.	TRBJ2-3	TGTGCCACCAGCAGAGACGAAGGCACAGATACGCAGTATTTT	CATSRDEGTDTQYF
.	TRBV5-1	.	TRBJ2-7	TGCGCCAGCAGCACAATGGGTGAAGGCGAGCAGTACTTC	CASSTMGEGEQYF
TRBD2	TRBV12-3/TRBV12-4	.	TRBJ2-3	TGTGCCAGCAGTGTATCGGCGCGGGGGGGCACAGATACGCAGTATTTT	CASSVSARGGTDTQYF
.	TRBV7-3	.	TRBJ2-7	TGTGCCAGCAGCTTAGTTCCGGGACACACCTACGAGCAGTACTTC	CASSLVPGHTYEQYF
.	TRBV13	.	TRBJ2-7	TGTGCCAGCAGCATCGACAGATCCTACGAGCGGTACTTC	CASSIDRSYERYF
.	TRBV6-1	few	TRBJ2-1	TGTGCCAGCAGTGAGTCTAACTACAATGAGCAGTTCTTC	CASSESNYNEQFF
.	TRBV6-1	once	TRBJ1-5	TGTGCCAGCAGTGAGAACCTTTTGAATCAGCCCCAGCATTTT	CASSENLLNQPQHF
.	TRBV7-9	.	TRBJ1-2	TGTGCCAGCAGCTATGGAGGGGACTATGGCTACACCTTC	CASSYGGDYGYTF
TRBD2	TRBV6-2/TRBV6-3	.	TRBJ2-7	TGTGCCAGCAGTCCCCCATGGACTAGCGGCTCCTACGAGCAGTACTTC	CASSPPWTSGSYEQYF
.	TRBV3-1	few	TRBJ2-7	TGTGCCAGCAGCCAAGATGTGGCCGAGCAGTACTTC	CASSQDVAEQYF
.	TRBV5-1	.	TRBJ1-1	TGCGCCAGCAGCCTGGGCCGGGGGTCCGGGAACACTGAAGCTTTCTTT	CASSLGRGSGNTEAFF
TRBD2	TRBV27	few	TRBJ2-5	TGTGCCTCCCGCCCTAGCGGGGACCAGATGGAGACCCAGTACTTC	CASRPSGDQMETQYF
.	TRBV5-1	.	TRBJ1-1	TGCGCCAGCAGCTTGTATTCCAGTGGCGCTGAAGCTTTCTTT	CASSLYSSGAEAFF
.	TRBV14	.	TRBJ1-4	TGTGCCAGCAGCCCCTCCACAGATGGGGCTGATGAAAAACTGTTTTTT	CASSPSTDGADEKLFF
.	TRBV4-1	few	TRBJ2-1	TGCGCCAGCAGCCAAGGGTTGAGGGGAATGGGCTTCCTCCCAAGTGAGCAGTTCTTC	CASSQGLRGMGFLPSEQFF
.	TRBV20-1	.	TRBJ1-1	TGCAGTGCTAGTCCGGGGGCAAACACTGAAGCTTTCTTT	CSASPGANTEAFF
.	TRBV28	once	TRBJ1-1	TGTGCCAGCAGTTTCGTCGGTCAGAACACTGAAGCTTTCTTT	CASSFVGQNTEAFF
.	TRBV4-1	.	TRBJ2-7	TGCGCCAGCAGCCAAGATATTGGGGGCTACGAGCAGTACTTC	CASSQDIGGYEQYF
TRBD2	TRBV14	few	TRBJ2-1	TGTGCCAGCAGCCAAGATCCGGGGGGGGGGACCTACAATGAGCAGTTCTTC	CASSQDPGGGTYNEQFF
TRBD2	TRBV5-1	.	TRBJ2-1	TGCGCCAGCAGCTTGTTCCGGACTAGCGGCTATGGGGAGCAGTTCTTC	CASSLFRTSGYGEQFF
TRBD1	TRBV5-6	.	TRBJ2-5	TGTGCCAGCAGTACTGGGGTTGGCTGGGACAGGGTTAGGGAGACCCAGTACTTC	CASSTGVGWDRVRETQYF
.	TRBV7-9	few	TRBJ2-1	TGTGCCAGCAGCCCACAGGTCGTGCCCGTCGACAATGAGCAGTTCTTC	CASSPQVVPVDNEQFF
.	TRBV6-4	.	TRBJ1-5	TGTGCCAGCAGTGAAACAGGAGGGGGTCAGCCCCAGCATTTT	CASSETGGGQPQHF
TRBD1	TRBV27	.	TRBJ1-2	TGTGCCAGCGGCCCCAAACAGGGGAATGGCTACACCTTC	CASGPKQGNGYTF
.	TRBV6-5	few	TRBJ1-1	TGTGCCAGCAGTTACATCTCGACCGGATACCCTCACACTGAAGCTTTCTTT	CASSYISTGYPHTEAFF